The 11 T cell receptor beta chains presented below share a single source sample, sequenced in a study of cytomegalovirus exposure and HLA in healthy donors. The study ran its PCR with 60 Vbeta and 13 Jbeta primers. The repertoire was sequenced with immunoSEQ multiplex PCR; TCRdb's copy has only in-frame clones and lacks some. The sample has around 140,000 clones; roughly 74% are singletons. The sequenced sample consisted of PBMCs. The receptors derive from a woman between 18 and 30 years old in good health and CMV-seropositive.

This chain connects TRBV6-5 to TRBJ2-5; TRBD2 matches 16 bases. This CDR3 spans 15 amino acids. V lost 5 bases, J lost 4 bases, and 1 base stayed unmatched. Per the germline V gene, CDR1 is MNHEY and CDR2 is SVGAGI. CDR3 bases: TGTGCCAGCAGTGGGACTAGCGGGGGGGCAGAGACCCAGTACTTC. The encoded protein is CASSGTSGGAETQYF.

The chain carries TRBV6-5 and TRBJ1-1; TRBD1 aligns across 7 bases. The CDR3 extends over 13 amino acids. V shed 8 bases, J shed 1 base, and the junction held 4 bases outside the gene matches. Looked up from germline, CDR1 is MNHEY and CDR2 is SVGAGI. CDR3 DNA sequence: TGTGCCAGCGCCGACAGGGCGAACACTGAAGCTTTCTTT. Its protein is CASADRANTEAFF.

In nucleotides, the CDR3 is TGTGCCAGCAGCAAGGGACTAGCGGGGGCCTCGAACACCGGGGAGCTGTTTTTT. Amino acid sequence: CASSKGLAGASNTGELFF. The chain has TRBV5-4 and TRBJ2-2, with TRBD2 identical over 14 bases. The germline gives CDR1 SGHNT, CDR2 YYREEE (reference sequence). CDR3 length: 18 amino acids. Trimming took 4 bases from V and 0 from J; bases not matched to a gene: 5.

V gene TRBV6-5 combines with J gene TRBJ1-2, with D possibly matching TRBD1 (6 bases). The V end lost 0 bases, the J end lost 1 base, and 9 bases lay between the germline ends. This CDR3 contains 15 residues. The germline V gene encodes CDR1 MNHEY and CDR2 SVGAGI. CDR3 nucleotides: TGTGCCAGCAGTTACTCGGCAGGGGTTAACTATGGCTACACCTTC. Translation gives CASSYSAGVNYGYTF.

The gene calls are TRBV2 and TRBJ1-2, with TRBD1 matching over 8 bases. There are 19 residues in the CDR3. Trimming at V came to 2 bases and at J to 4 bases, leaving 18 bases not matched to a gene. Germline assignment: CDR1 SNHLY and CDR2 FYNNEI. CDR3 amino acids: CASSEFNRPGGSPSYGYTF. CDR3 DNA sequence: TGTGCCAGCAGTGAATTTAATCGCCCAGGGGGCTCTCCTTCCTATGGCTACACCTTC.

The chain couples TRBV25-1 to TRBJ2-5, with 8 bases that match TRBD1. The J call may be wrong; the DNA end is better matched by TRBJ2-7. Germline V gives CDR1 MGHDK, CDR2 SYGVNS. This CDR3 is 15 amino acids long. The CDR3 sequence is CASSEAGTGVYEQYF. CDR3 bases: TGTGCCAGCAGTGAAGCCGGGACAGGAGTCTACGAGCAGTACTTC.

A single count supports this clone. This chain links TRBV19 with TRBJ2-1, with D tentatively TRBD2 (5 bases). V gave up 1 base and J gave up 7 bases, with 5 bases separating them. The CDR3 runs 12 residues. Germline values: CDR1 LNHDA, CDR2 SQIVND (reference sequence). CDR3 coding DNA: TGTGCCAGTAGTATAGCGGGGAATGAGCAGTTCTTC. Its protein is CASSIAGNEQFF.

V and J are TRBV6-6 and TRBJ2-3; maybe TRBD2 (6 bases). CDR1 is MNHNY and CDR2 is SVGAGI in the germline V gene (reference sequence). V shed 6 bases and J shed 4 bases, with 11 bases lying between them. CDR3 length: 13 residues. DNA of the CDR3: TGTGCCAGCAGATCTTGGGAGGCAGATACGCAGTATTTT. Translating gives CASRSWEADTQYF.

This CDR3 is CATSRAGDYGYTF. CDR3 sequence (DNA): TGTGCCACCAGCAGAGCGGGGGACTATGGCTACACCTTC. The chain joins TRBV15 to TRBJ1-2; tentative D call: TRBD1 (5 bases). The CDR3 has 13 amino acids. The germline V gene has CDR1 LNHNV and CDR2 YYDKDF (reference sequence). Deletions cut 1 base from V and 3 bases from J, with 6 bases between. Full variable domain (remainder filled in from reference TRBV15 and TRBJ1-2): DAMVIQNPRYQVTQFGKPVTLSCSQTLNHNVMYWYQQKSSQAPKLLFHYYDKDFNNEADTPDNFQSRRPNTSFCFLDIRSPGLGDTAMYLCATSRAGDYGYTFGSGTRLTVV.

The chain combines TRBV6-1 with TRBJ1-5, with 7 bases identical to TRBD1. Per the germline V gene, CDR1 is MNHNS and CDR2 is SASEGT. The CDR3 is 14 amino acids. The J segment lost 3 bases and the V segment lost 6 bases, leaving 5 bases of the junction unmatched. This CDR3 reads CASSDRVDNQPQHF. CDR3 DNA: TGTGCCAGCAGCGACAGGGTCGACAATCAGCCCCAGCATTTT.

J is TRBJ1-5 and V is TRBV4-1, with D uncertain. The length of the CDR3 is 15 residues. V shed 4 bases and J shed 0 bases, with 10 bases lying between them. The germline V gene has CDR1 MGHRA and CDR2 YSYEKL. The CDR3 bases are TGCGCCAGCAGCCCCACAGATTATAGCAATCAGCCCCAGCATTTT. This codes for CASSPTDYSNQPQHF.